Listed below are T cell receptor beta chains from one sample, sequenced in a study of T cell repertoires in cytomegalovirus infection. These receptors' targets are unknown. TCRdb reprocessed the reads via MiXCR and lists one record per CDR3 protein. This repertoire shows fewer than 950,000 distinct CDR3 sequences, over 25% found once; its top ten account for around 12%. This material consisted of cultured CD8+ T cells from PBMCs, taken from culture after CMV antigen stimulation. Receptor source: a human donor in good health (CMV status not recorded). Some clones in this sample may be carry-over from other donors' samples. Both conserved end residues are trimmed from each CDR3. Each record gives: CDR3 length, J gene, V gene, CDR3 protein.

14,TRBJ2-1,TRBV6-5,ASSYTSSSFYNEQF
12,TRBJ1-3,TRBV12-3/TRBV12-4,ASSFRYLENTIY
14,TRBJ2-1,TRBV12-3/TRBV12-4,ASSFALAGGLQEQF
12,TRBJ2-1,TRBV19,ASSILSRGYEQF
13,TRBJ1-5,TRBV28,ASSFLDDSNQPQH
10,TRBJ2-1,TRBV12-3/TRBV12-4,VSSLGVHEQF
13,TRBJ2-2,TRBV7-2,ASSRRTANTGELF
11,TRBJ2-1,TRBV7-6,ASSLGSSGGKF
13,TRBJ2-5,TRBV7-6,ASSLVHSDKETQY
12,TRBJ1-2,TRBV7-4,ASSLIGTGDVYT
12,TRBJ2-2,TRBV7-8,ASSFGRGSGELF
12,TRBJ1-2,TRBV12-3/TRBV12-4,ASRSAWEPPGYT
10,TRBJ1-1,TRBV19,ATDQQGREAF
14,TRBJ2-3,TRBV27,ASSPPYGSSTDTQY
14,TRBJ2-1,TRBV3-1,ASSRLSGGSYNEQF
10,TRBJ1-1,TRBV12-5,ASGFPDRGAF
13,TRBJ2-1,TRBV7-2,ASSSWGPSRNEQF
10,TRBJ1-2,TRBV6-6,AGNGLRAGYT
13,TRBJ2-1,TRBV29-1,SVGVDRMTNNEQF
12,TRBJ2-7,TRBV12-3/TRBV12-4,ASSSGTGGFEQY
14,TRBJ1-1,TRBV11-1,ASSLVMGQANTEAF
13,TRBJ2-1,TRBV20-1,SASLGRTPYNEQF
13,TRBJ2-7,TRBV7-9,ASSLSLSRSYEQY
15,TRBJ2-2,TRBV6-1,ASRPYRLDRNTGELF
14,TRBJ2-1,TRBV12-3/TRBV12-4,ASSFYIAGGYNEQF
13,TRBJ2-1,TRBV6-5,ASSYSQGQYNEQF
12,TRBJ1-1,TRBV7-2,ASTYRVGNTEAF
14,TRBJ2-1,TRBV10-3,AISGPQVSSYNEQF
14,TRBJ2-5,TRBV4-3,ASSLILAGVEETQY
11,TRBJ2-1,TRBV7-8,ASSKGIKGEQF
10,TRBJ2-7,TRBV2,ASKGRVYEQY
11,TRBJ2-3,TRBV3-1,ASSPKLADTQY
12,TRBJ1-1,TRBV6-6,ASSSGHAGTEAF
11,TRBJ1-1,TRBV9,ASSVNSGAEAF
16,TRBJ1-4,TRBV19,ASQRFPGKRATNEKLF
14,TRBJ2-3,TRBV7-9,ASSSGQNSITDTQY
13,TRBJ2-5,TRBV7-3,ASSATGGVQETQY
11,TRBJ1-2,TRBV6-8,ASSYLAGNGYT
11,TRBJ2-7,TRBV7-6,ASSFGRGGEQY
13,TRBJ1-5,TRBV6-5,ASSYYRGLGQPQH
13,TRBJ2-1,TRBV7-7,ASSLDINSYNEQF
14,TRBJ1-1,TRBV5-6,ASSERDRLLNTEAF
14,TRBJ2-1,TRBV7-8,ASPRRTGNSYNEQF
14,TRBJ2-1,TRBV28,ASSLYRGAPSNEQF
13,TRBJ1-1,TRBV27,ASSLAGGGFTEAF
15,TRBJ2-1,TRBV6-1,ASSEALRVRTYNEQF
13,TRBJ2-5,TRBV12-5,ASGEQHGGGETQY
12,TRBJ2-7,TRBV5-1,ASSLRGDIHEQY
15,TRBJ2-6,TRBV25-1,ASSGLTPLKGANVLT